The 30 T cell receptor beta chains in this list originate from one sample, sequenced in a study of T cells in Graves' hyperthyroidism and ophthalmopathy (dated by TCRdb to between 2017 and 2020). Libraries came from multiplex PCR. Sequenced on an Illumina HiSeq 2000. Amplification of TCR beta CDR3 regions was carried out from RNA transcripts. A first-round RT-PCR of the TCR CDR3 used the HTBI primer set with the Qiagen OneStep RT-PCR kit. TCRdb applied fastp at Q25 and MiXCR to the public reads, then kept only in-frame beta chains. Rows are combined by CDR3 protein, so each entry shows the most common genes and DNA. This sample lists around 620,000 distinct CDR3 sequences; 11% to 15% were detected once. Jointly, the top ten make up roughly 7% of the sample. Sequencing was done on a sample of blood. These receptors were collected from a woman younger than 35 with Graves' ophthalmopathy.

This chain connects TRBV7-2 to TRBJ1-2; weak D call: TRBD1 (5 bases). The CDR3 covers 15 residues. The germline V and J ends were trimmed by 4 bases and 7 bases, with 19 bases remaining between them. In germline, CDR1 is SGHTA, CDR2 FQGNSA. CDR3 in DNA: TGTGCCAGCAGCTCCCCCGCAGGGATATTGGGTGGCTACACCTTC. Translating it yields CASSSPAGILGGYTF.

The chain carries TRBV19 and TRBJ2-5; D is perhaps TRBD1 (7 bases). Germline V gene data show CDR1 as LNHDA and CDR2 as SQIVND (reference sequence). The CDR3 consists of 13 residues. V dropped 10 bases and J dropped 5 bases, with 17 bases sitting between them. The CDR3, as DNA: TGTGCCAATTCAGGAGGGGGCGGGGAGACCCAGTACTTC. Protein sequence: CANSGGGGETQYF. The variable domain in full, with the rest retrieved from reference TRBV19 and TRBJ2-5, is DGGITQSPKYLFRKEGQNVTLSCEQNLNHDAMYWYRQDPGQGLRLIYYSQIVNDFQKGDIAEGYSVSREKKESFPLTVTSAQKNPTAFYLCANSGGGGETQYFGPGTRLLVL.

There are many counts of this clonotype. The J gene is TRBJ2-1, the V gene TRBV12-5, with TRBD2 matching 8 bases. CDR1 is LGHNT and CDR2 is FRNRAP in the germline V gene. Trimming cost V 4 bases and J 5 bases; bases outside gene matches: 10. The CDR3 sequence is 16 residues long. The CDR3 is CASGSHAGGNDNEQFF. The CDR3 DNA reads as TGTGCTAGTGGTTCCCATGCGGGGGGTAACGACAATGAGCAGTTCTTC.

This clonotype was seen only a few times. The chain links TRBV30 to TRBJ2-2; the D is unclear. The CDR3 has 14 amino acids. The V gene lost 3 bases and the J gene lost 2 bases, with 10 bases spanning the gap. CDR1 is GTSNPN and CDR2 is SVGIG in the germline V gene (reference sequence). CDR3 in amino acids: CAWRGFYNTGELFF. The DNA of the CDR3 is TGTGCCTGGAGGGGGTTTTATAACACCGGGGAGCTGTTTTTT.

The CDR3 region is CASTPGRFQRLERRNEQFF. CDR3 DNA sequence: TGTGCCAGCACTCCGGGCCGATTCCAGCGACTAGAGCGGCGGAATGAGCAGTTCTTC. The chain carries TRBV13 and TRBJ2-1; TRBD2 might be the D (6 bases). The germline V gene has CDR1 PRHDT and CDR2 FYEKMQ (reference sequence). V lost 7 bases, J lost 7 bases, and 32 bases lay in between. This CDR3 comprises 19 residues. Drawing the rest from reference TRBV13 and TRBJ2-1, the complete variable domain is AAGVIQSPRHLIKEKRETATLKCYPIPRHDTVYWYQQGPGQDPQFLISFYEKMQSDKGSIPDRFSAQQFSDYHSELNMSSLELGDSALYFCASTPGRFQRLERRNEQFFGPGTRLTVL.

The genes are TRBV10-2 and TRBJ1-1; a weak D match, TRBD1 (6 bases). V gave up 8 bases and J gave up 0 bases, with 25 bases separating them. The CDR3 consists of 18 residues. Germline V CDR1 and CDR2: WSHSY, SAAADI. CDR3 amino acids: CASGGPGTGYTMNTEAFF. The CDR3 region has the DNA TGCGCCAGCGGGGGCCCGGGCACTGGATACACGATGAACACTGAAGCTTTCTTT.

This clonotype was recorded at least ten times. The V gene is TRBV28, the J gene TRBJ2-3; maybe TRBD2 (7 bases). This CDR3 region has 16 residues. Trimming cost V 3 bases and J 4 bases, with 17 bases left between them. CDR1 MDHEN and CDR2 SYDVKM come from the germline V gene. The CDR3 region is CASSLIGGRGSDTQYF. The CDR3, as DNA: TGTGCCAGCAGTTTGATAGGGGGGCGGGGGTCAGATACGCAGTATTTT.

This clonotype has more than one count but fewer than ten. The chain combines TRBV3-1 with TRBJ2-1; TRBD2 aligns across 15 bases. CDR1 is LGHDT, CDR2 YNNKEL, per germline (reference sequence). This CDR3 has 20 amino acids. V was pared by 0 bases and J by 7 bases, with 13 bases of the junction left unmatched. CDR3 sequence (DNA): TGTGCCAGCAGCCAAGATCTCTGGACTAGCGGGAGGGAGAGACGGAATGAGCAGTTCTTC. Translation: CASSQDLWTSGRERRNEQFF.

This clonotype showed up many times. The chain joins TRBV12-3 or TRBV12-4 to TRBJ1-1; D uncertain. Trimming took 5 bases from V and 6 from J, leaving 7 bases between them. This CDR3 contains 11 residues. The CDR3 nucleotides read TGTGCCAGCAGTGCCAGCCCTGAAGCTTTCTTT. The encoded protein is CASSASPEAFF.

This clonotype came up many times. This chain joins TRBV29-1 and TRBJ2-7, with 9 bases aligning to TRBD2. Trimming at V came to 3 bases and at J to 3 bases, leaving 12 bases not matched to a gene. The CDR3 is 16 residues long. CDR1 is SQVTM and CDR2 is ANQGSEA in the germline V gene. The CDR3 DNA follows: TGCAGCGTTGATAGGGCCGGCGTAGCGGGAGACTACGAGCAGTACTTC. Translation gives CSVDRAGVAGDYEQYF.

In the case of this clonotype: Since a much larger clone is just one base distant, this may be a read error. As DNA, the CDR3 is TGTGCCAGCAGTGGCTCTAGCGGGACCTCCTCCGGGCACGAGCAGTACTTC. Translated, it gives CASSGSSGTSSGHEQYF. The chain uses TRBV25-1 and TRBJ2-7; 9 nucleotides line up with TRBD2. Germline V gene sequence: CDR1 MGHDK, CDR2 SYGVNS. The trim removed 4 bases at V and 5 bases at J, leaving 15 bases unmatched. The CDR3 has 17 amino acids.

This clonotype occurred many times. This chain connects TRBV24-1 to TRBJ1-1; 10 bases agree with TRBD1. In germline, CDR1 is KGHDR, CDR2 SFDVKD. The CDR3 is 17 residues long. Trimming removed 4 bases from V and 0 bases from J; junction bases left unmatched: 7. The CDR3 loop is CATSDTGTGALNTEAFF. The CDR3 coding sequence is TGTGCCACCAGTGACACCGGGACAGGGGCCTTGAACACTGAAGCTTTCTTT.

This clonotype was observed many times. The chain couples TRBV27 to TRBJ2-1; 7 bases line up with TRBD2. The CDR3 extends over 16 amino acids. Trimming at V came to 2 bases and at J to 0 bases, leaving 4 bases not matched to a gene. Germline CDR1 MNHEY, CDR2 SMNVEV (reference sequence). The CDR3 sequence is CASSLRGVSSYNEQFF. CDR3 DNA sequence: TGTGCCAGCAGTTTACGGGGGGTAAGCTCCTACAATGAGCAGTTCTTC.

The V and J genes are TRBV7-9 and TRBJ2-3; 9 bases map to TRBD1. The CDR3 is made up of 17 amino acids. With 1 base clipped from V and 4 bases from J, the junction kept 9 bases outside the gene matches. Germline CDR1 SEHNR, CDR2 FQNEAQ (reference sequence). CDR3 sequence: CASSLGVTGGEADTQYF. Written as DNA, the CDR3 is TGTGCCAGCAGCTTAGGGGTGACAGGGGGAGAAGCAGATACGCAGTATTTT.

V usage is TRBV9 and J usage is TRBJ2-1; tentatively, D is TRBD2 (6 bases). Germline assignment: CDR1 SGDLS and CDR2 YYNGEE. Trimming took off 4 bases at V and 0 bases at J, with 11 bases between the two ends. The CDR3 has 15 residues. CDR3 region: CASSLTSPSYNEQFF. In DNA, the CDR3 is TGTGCCAGCAGCCTGACTAGTCCCTCCTACAATGAGCAGTTCTTC.

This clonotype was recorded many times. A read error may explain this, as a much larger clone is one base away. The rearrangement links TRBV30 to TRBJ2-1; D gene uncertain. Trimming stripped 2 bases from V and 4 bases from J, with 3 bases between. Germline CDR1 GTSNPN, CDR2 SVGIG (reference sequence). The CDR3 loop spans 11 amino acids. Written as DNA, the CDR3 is TGTGCCTGGAGTTTGTACAATGAGCAGTTCTTC. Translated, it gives CAWSLYNEQFF.

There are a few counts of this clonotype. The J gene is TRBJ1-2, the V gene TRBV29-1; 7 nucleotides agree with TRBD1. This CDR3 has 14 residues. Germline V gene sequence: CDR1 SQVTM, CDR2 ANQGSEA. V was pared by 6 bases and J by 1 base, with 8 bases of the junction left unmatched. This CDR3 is CSVVTGIGNYGYTF. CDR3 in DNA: TGCAGCGTGGTGACAGGGATTGGTAACTATGGCTACACCTTC.

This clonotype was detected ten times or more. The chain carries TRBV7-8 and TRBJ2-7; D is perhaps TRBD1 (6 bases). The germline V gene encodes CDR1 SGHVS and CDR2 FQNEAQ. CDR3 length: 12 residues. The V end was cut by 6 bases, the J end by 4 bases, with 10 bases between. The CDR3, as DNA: TGTGCCAGCAGACACAGGGAATACGAGCAGTACTTC. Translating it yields CASRHREYEQYF. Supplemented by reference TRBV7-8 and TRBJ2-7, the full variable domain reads GAGVSQSPRYKVAKRGQDVALRCDPISGHVSLFWYQQALGQGPEFLTYFQNEAQLDKSGLPSDRFFAERPEGSVSTLKIQRTQQEDSAVYLCASRHREYEQYFGPGTRLTVT.

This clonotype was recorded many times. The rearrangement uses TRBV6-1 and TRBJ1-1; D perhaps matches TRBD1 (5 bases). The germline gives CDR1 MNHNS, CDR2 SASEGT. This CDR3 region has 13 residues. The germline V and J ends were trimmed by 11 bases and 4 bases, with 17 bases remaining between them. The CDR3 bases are TGTGCCTCCCGAGGGGCCTGGGCCACTGAAGCTTTCTTT. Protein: CASRGAWATEAFF.

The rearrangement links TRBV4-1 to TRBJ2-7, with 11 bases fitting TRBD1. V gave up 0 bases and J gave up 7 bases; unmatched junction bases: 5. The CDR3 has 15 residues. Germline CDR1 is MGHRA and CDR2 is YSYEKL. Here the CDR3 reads CASSQDRTGGLEQYF. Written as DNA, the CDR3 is TGCGCCAGCAGCCAAGATAGGACAGGGGGCTTGGAGCAGTACTTC.

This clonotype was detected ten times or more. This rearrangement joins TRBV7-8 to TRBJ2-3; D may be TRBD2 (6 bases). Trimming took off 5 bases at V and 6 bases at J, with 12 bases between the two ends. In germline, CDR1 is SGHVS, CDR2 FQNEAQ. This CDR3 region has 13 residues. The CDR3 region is CASSPGGKDTQYF. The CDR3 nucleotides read TGTGCCAGCAGCCCTGGGGGGAAGGATACGCAGTATTTT. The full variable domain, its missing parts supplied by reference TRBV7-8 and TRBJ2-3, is GAGVSQSPRYKVAKRGQDVALRCDPISGHVSLFWYQQALGQGPEFLTYFQNEAQLDKSGLPSDRFFAERPEGSVSTLKIQRTQQEDSAVYLCASSPGGKDTQYFGPGTRLTVL.

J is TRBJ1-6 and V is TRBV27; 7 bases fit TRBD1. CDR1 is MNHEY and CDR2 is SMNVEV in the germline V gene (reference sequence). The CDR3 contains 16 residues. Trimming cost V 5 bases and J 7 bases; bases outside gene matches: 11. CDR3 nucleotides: TGTGCCAGCAGTCTAACCAGGGGGTCGACAAATTCACCCCTCCACTTT. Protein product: CASSLTRGSTNSPLHF.

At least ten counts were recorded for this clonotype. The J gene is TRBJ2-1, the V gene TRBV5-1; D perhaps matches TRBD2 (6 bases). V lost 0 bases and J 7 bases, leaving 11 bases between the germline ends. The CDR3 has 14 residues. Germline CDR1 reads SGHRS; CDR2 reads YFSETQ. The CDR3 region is CASSLAGEWNEQFF. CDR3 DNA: TGCGCCAGCAGCTTGGCGGGAGAATGGAATGAGCAGTTCTTC. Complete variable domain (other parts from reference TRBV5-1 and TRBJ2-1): KAGVTQTPRYLIKTRGQQVTLSCSPISGHRSVSWYQQTPGQGLQFLFEYFSETQRNKGNFPGRFSGRQFSNSRSEMNVSTLELGDSALYLCASSLAGEWNEQFFGPGTRLTVL.

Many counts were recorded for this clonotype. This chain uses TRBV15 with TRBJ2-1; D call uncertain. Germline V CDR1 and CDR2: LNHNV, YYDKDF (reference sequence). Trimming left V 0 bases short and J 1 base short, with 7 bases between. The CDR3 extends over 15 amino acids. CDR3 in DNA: TGTGCCACCAGCAGAGATCCAGCGTCCTACAATGAGCAGTTCTTC. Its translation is CATSRDPASYNEQFF.

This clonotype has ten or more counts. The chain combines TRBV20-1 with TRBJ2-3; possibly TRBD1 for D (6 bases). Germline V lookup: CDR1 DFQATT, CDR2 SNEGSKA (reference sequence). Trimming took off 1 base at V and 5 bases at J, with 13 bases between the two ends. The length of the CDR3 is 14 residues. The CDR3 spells CSARVTGLVDTQYF. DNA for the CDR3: TGCAGTGCTAGAGTAACAGGGCTAGTAGATACGCAGTATTTT.

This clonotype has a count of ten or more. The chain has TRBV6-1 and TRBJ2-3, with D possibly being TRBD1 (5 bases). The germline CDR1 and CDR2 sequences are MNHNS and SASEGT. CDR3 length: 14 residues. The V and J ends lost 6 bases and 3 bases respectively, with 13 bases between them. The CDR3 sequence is CASSAGRVTDTQYF. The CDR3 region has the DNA TGTGCCAGCAGCGCCGGCAGGGTGACAGATACGCAGTATTTT.

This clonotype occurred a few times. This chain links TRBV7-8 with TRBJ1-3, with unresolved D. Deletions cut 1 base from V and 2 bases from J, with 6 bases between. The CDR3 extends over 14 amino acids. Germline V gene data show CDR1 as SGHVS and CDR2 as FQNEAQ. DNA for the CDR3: TGTGCCAGCAGCTTAGTGTATCCTGGAAACACCATATATTTT. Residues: CASSLVYPGNTIYF.

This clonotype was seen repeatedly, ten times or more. CDR3 loop: CASSLVGTPREQFF. CDR3 DNA sequence: TGTGCCAGCAGCTTAGTTGGGACCCCCCGGGAGCAGTTCTTC. The chain uses TRBV11-2 and TRBJ2-1, with D perhaps given as TRBD1 or TRBD2 (5 bases each). Germline CDR1 and CDR2: SGHAT and FQNNGV. The V gene lost 1 base and the J gene lost 10 bases, with 14 bases spanning the gap. CDR3 size: 14 residues.

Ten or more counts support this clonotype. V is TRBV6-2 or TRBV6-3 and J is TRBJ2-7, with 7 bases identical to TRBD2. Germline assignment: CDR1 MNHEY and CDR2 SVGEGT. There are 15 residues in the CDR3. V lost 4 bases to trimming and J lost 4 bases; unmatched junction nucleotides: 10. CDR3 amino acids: CASSSWARESYEQYF. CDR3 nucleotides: TGTGCCAGCAGTTCGTGGGCGCGGGAGAGTTACGAGCAGTACTTC.

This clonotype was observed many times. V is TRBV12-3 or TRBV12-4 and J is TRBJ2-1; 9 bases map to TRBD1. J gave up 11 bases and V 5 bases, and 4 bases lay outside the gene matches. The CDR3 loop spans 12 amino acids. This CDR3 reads CASSNRGQKQFF. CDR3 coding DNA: TGTGCCAGCAGTAACAGGGGGCAGAAGCAGTTCTTC.